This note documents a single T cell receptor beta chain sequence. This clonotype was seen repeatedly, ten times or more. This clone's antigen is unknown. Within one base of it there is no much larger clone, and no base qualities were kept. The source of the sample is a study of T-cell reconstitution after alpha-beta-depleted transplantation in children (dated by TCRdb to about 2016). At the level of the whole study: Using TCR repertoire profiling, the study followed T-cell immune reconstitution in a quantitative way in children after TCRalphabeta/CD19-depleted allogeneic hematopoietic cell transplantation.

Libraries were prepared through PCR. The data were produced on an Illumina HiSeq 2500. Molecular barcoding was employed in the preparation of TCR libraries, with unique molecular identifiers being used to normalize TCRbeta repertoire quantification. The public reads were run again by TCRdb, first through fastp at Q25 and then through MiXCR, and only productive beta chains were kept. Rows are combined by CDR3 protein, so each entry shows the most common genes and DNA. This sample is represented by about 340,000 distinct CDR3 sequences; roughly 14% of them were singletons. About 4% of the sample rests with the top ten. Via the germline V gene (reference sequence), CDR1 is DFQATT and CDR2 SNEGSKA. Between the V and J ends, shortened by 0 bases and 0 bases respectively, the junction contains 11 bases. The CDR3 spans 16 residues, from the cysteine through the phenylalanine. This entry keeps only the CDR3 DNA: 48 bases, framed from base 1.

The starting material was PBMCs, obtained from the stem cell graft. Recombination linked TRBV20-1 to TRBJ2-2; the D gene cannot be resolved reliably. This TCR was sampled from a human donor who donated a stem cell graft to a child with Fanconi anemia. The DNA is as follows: TGCAGTGCTAGAGATGTGGCTGCGGCGAACACCGGGGAGCTGTTTTTT. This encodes CSARDVAAANTGELFF.